This T cell receptor (beta chain) was sequenced during a study of blood T cell repertoires in COVID-19. The study counted Cohort 3 donors as recovered given two negative PCRs, clearance, or symptom resolution. TCRdb keeps only in-frame clones here, not all; method: immunoSEQ multiplex PCR. The repertoire consists of roughly 400,000 clones, with around 92% occurring once and the leading ten covering 1.7%. There are 14 residues in the CDR3. V shed 7 bases and J shed 3 bases, with 10 bases lying between them. The germline V gene encodes CDR1 LNHDA and CDR2 SQIVND (reference sequence). V is TRBV19 and J is TRBJ1-6; possible D gene TRBD1, 6 bases. Sequenced sample: PBMCs or T cells enriched from blood (not recorded which). The clonotype comes from a woman aged 25 to 39 who had recovered from COVID-19. In DNA, the CDR3 is TGTGCCAGTAAGGACAGCGTCTATAATTCACCCCTCCACTTT. Translation gives CASKDSVYNSPLHF.